The text below deals with one T cell receptor (beta chain). This clone turned up a few times. Its specific antigen is unknown. The record has no base qualities; no much larger clone is one base away. This entry is derived from a study of T cell repertoires in ileal Crohn's disease (dated by TCRdb to between 2018 and 2020). Study-wide context: The median duration of disease was roughly 8.2 years, and at the time of surgery 35% to 45% of patients were active smokers. About half of the patients received postoperative therapy: around ten received thiopurines and some 20 received anti-TNF agents. Every patient underwent surgery because of a complication, which was stricturing disease in around 61% and penetrating disease in roughly 40%. Running in parallel with the study was a multicentre cohort set up to find predictors of early endoscopic recurrence following ileocolonic resection. A prospective multicentre cohort supplied the 57 Crohn's disease patients whose TCR repertoires were analysed. A Rutgeerts score higher than i0 was the definition used for endoscopic postoperative recurrence. A total of approximately 170 mucosal samples from approximately 57 patients were sequenced, collected from several sites on the surgical specimen as well as at postoperative endoscopy.

Results and caveats for the whole study, not just this receptor: Endoscopic recurrence was linked to a higher percentage of high-frequency clones at surgery, and recurrence occurred in every patient whose clonality exceeded 26.8% (18/57). Only a subgroup of patients, of unstated size, had their mucosal CD4 and CD8 T cells sorted and sequenced. Compared with CD4 T cells, sorted CD8 T cells contained more high-frequency clones, which suggests that the mucosal expansions were mostly CD8. A significantly higher proportion of clonal expansions was observed in active smokers at surgery than in non-smokers (about 25% vs 18%, p=0.02).

Roughly 540 nanograms of biopsy DNA per sample were submitted for commercial TCRB immunosequencing. Adaptive Biotechnology amplified CDR3 regions from genomic DNA with a two-step multiplex PCR that controlled for amplification bias. Primers for every V and J gene segment were used in the first PCR, and barcodes and Illumina adapters were added in the second PCR. CDR3 libraries were sequenced using an Illumina instrument. The authors processed their data as follows. The analysis used both the pipelines supplied by the vendor and custom analysis of the raw data in R/Bioconductor with R version 3.3.0. Clonality, ranging from 0 to 1, was calculated as the inverse of the normalised Shannon entropy of all productive clones. High-frequency clones were defined as the repertoire share of the top 100 clones, retaining only clones passing a 95% confidence test. Repertoire diversity was measured with the Simpson index, and overlap between samples was measured with the Morisita-Horn index. Here the immuneACCESS table is served through TCRdb, limited to in-frame sequences with V and J called. Missing clones are a known gap in these copies; in checked studies unresolved V genes cover under half, and the rest lacks a known reason. V and J calls and clone size are given by that table; D and trimming were obtained from the DNA. Counted in this sample were about 4,500 clones; about 81% of them appeared once. Approximately 15% of the sample is in the top ten clones.

Adults with ileal or ileocolonic Crohn's disease and an indication for ileocolonic resection were eligible for inclusion. Before DNA extraction, whole ileal mucosal biopsies were kept frozen at -80 degrees C. Genomic DNA was extracted from frozen whole biopsies with a TRizol-based method and quantified on a NanoDrop 2000 spectrophotometer. Including the terminal cysteine and phenylalanine, the CDR3 comprises 14 residues. Just CDR3 DNA is preserved here, 42 bases in frame from base 1. This receptor chain uses TRBV21-1 and TRBJ2-7; whether TRBD1, the table's D call, matches the DNA was not checked. TRBV21-1 is a documented pseudogene. The receptor's source is an adult with Crohn's disease. Source material: ileal tissue. This receptor carries the CDR3 CASSKVAGGYEQYF. The sequenced DNA is TGTGCCAGCAGCAAAGTAGCAGGGGGGTACGAGCAGTACTTC.